One sample yielded the 17 T cell receptor beta chains listed below, sequenced in a study of blood T cells in healthy people across ages. The use of a sample-barcoded 5' primer and a J-beta primer mix characterized a second PCR of 7 to 11 cycles. From the 5' RACE reads, TCRdb called clonotypes with MiXCR, one entry per CDR3 protein. The table lists over 1,500,000 distinct CDR3 sequences, about 39% of them singletons, with roughly 23% in the top ten. Sequenced input: blood. These receptors were obtained from a human donor in good health.

Only one count was recorded for this clonotype. The chain joins TRBV29-1 to TRBJ2-2; TRBD1 matches 9 bases. This CDR3 has 14 residues. The V and J ends lost 4 bases and 4 bases, in that order; junction bases with no gene match: 4. Germline V gives CDR1 SQVTM, CDR2 ANQGSEA. The CDR3 loop is CSVGRDRVTGELFF. The CDR3 nucleotides are TGCAGCGTTGGGCGGGACAGGGTCACCGGGGAGCTGTTTTTT.

The V call is TRBV19, the J call TRBJ2-4, with TRBD1 matching 7 bases. Looked up from germline, CDR1 is LNHDA and CDR2 is SQIVND (reference sequence). CDR3 length equals 13 residues. J gave up 10 bases and V 6 bases, and 9 bases lay outside the gene matches. The CDR3 loop is CASSTGALGIQYF. The DNA of the CDR3 is TGTGCCAGTAGCACAGGGGCCCTAGGGATTCAGTACTTC.

The chain has TRBV29-1 and TRBJ2-4; D may be TRBD1 (5 bases). CDR3 length: 14 residues. V was cut by 5 bases and J by 0 bases, with 11 bases left in between. Looked up from germline, CDR1 is SQVTM and CDR2 is ANQGSEA. As DNA, the CDR3 is TGCAGCGTTCAAGGGGTCCTAGCCAAAAACATTCAGTACTTC. Residues: CSVQGVLAKNIQYF.

This clonotype showed up just a few times. This chain connects TRBV12-3 or TRBV12-4 to TRBJ2-3; D unresolved. V was clipped by 5 bases and J by 4 bases, with 10 bases between them. The CDR3 runs to 13 residues. CDR3 nucleotides: TGTGCCAGCAGTCCCCAGACCGCAGATACGCAGTATTTT. Encoded protein: CASSPQTADTQYF.

This clonotype has only a few counts. The chain is built from TRBV20-1 and TRBJ2-7; no reliable D call. Germline CDR1 reads DFQATT; CDR2 reads SNEGSKA (reference sequence). Trimming left V 3 bases short and J 2 bases short, with 14 bases between. CDR3 length: 14 residues. CDR3 nucleotides: TGCAGTGCTAGCGGGCAGACCATCACCTACGAGCAGTACTTC. Amino acids: CSASGQTITYEQYF.

This chain uses TRBV7-6 with TRBJ2-1; 7 positions agree with TRBD1. In germline, CDR1 is SGHVS, CDR2 FNYEAQ. V lost 4 bases, J lost 3 bases, and 6 bases stayed unmatched. The CDR3 totals 15 residues. CDR3 in amino acids: CASSSDREGYNEQFF. In DNA, the CDR3 is TGTGCCAGCAGCTCTGACAGGGAAGGCTACAATGAGCAGTTCTTC.

The gene calls are TRBV20-1 and TRBJ1-2; 9 bases agree with TRBD1. Germline loops: CDR1 DFQATT, CDR2 SNEGSKA (reference sequence). The CDR3 runs to 13 residues. V lost 6 bases, J lost 5 bases, and 7 bases stayed unmatched. CDR3 residues: CSAPPGTGYGYTF. As DNA, the CDR3 is TGCAGTGCACCCCCGGGGACAGGGTATGGCTACACCTTC.

The V gene is TRBV4-3, the J gene TRBJ1-1; 7 bases map to TRBD1. The V gene's germline CDR1 is LGHNA and CDR2 YSLEER. V trimming: 2 bases; J trimming: 7 bases; junction bases outside the gene matches: 10. CDR3 size: 15 residues. The CDR3 spells CASSQHWDSYYEAFF. As DNA, the CDR3 is TGCGCCAGCAGCCAACATTGGGACAGCTACTATGAAGCTTTCTTT.

A word on this clonotype: This may be a read error: a much more frequent sequence differs by one nucleotide. J is TRBJ2-1 and V is TRBV19; possible D gene TRBD2, 5 bases. CDR3 length: 13 residues. CDR1 and CDR2 from the germline V gene are LNHDA and SQIVND (reference sequence). V was pared by 2 bases and J by 10 bases, with 12 bases between. CDR3 in amino acids: CASSILGEREQFF. The DNA of the CDR3 is TGTGCCAGTAGTATATTGGGAGAGCGGGAGCAGTTCTTC.

This clonotype appeared a few times. This chain connects TRBV12-3 or TRBV12-4 to TRBJ1-5; D gene unclear. Trimming took off 3 bases at V and 5 bases at J, with 8 bases between the two ends. The CDR3 is 13 residues long. The CDR3: CASSFGADQPQHF. The CDR3 bases are TGTGCCAGCAGTTTCGGTGCGGATCAGCCCCAGCATTTT.

The chain couples TRBV6-6 to TRBJ1-1; weak D call: TRBD1 (6 bases). This CDR3 spans 15 amino acids. V lost 5 bases, J lost 3 bases, and 16 bases lay in between. The germline V gene has CDR1 MNHNY and CDR2 SVGAGI (reference sequence). CDR3 sequence (DNA): TGTGCCAGCAGTCCTGTACGGGGGCAGGACACTGAAGCTTTCTTT. Translation: CASSPVRGQDTEAFF.

The chain carries TRBV28 and TRBJ2-5; D is possibly TRBD2 (5 bases). In germline, CDR1 is MDHEN, CDR2 SYDVKM. The CDR3 contains 14 residues. V shed 5 bases and J shed 4 bases, with 14 bases lying between them. Here the CDR3 DNA reads TGTGCCAGCAGTCCCGGGTCTAGCAGAGAGACCCAGTACTTC. Protein product: CASSPGSSRETQYF.

The chain recombines TRBV6-5 with TRBJ2-1; no clear D. There are 14 residues in the CDR3. V shed 2 bases and J shed 5 bases, with 10 bases lying between them. Per germline, CDR1 MNHEY and CDR2 SVGAGI. The CDR3 loop is CASSYRAGNNEQFF. The CDR3 DNA reads as TGTGCCAGCAGTTACCGGGCTGGCAACAATGAGCAGTTCTTC.

This rearrangement joins TRBV20-1 to TRBJ2-5, with D maybe TRBD1 (6 bases). The CDR3 runs to 14 residues. V was shortened by 6 bases and J by 2 bases, with 16 bases between the two germline ends. Germline V gene data show CDR1 as DFQATT and CDR2 as SNEGSKA (reference sequence). DNA of the CDR3: TGCAGTGCCCGACCGGGACACACACAAGAGACCCAGTACTTC. It codes for CSARPGHTQETQYF.

The V gene is TRBV12-3 or TRBV12-4, the J gene TRBJ2-1; possibly TRBD2 for D (7 bases). The CDR3 is made up of 14 amino acids. Trimming took off 6 bases at V and 6 bases at J, with 15 bases between the two ends. This chain's CDR3 is CASRAGGGRNEQFF. The CDR3 bases are TGTGCCAGCAGAGCTGGCGGGGGCCGCAATGAGCAGTTCTTC.

The chain uses TRBV12-3 or TRBV12-4 and TRBJ1-2, with 9 positions matching TRBD1. The CDR3 totals 13 residues. J gave up 8 bases and V 5 bases, and 6 bases lay outside the gene matches. The CDR3 loop is CASSPTGGRGYTF. Written as DNA, the CDR3 is TGTGCCAGCAGTCCGACAGGGGGTAGGGGCTACACCTTC.

This clonotype was observed a few times. As DNA, the CDR3 is TGCGCCAGCAGCCCGGGACAGTACACAGATACGCAGTATTTT. Encoded protein: CASSPGQYTDTQYF. This chain connects TRBV5-1 to TRBJ2-3, with 7 bases matching TRBD1. In germline, CDR1 is SGHRS, CDR2 YFSETQ. The CDR3 is 14 residues long. J gave up 2 bases and V 4 bases, and 4 bases lay outside the gene matches.